This T cell receptor (beta chain) was recovered during a study of blood T cell repertoires in COVID-19. This CDR3 spans 15 amino acids. V lost 8 bases and J lost 0; bases outside the gene matches: 7. The germline gives CDR1 SEHNR, CDR2 FQNEAQ (reference sequence). The protocol was immunoSEQ multiplex PCR, while the TCRdb copy is restricted to in-frame clones and leaves out a portion. The sample carries a few hundred thousand clones, 65% to 90% recorded once. The J gene is TRBJ2-3, the V gene TRBV7-9; TRBD2 matches 8 bases. The source is a human donor in a cohort sampled during active COVID-19. What was sequenced was peripheral blood. The CDR3 DNA follows: TGTGCCAGCGAGCGGGGGACTTCTAGCACAGATACGCAGTATTTT. Translating it yields CASERGTSSTDTQYF.